The 8 T cell receptor beta chains below all came from one sample that was sequenced in a study of CD8 T cells in Susac syndrome. RNA amounts of roughly 0.5 to 1 ug underwent reverse transcription with random hexamers. From the immunoSEQ multiplex PCR reads, TCRdb called clonotypes with MiXCR, one entry per CDR3 protein. The sample lists 200,000 or so distinct CDR3 sequences, 85% to 95% occurring once. The sample consisted of CD8+ T cells from PBMCs. Every receptor here comes from a human donor with Susac syndrome.

The chain couples TRBV27 to TRBJ1-2; 7 bases are shared with TRBD1. The length of the CDR3 is 14 residues. Germline CDR1 MNHEY, CDR2 SMNVEV (reference sequence). V lost 1 base and J lost 6; bases outside the gene matches: 5. CDR3 residues: CASSLLGTEDGYTF. The CDR3 nucleotides are TGTGCCAGCAGTTTATTGGGGACAGAGGATGGCTACACCTTC.

Of note for this clonotype: Relative to the germline gene, one junction end is altered; a read error may explain this. This chain joins TRBV6-6 and TRBJ2-7; 7 bases line up with TRBD1. The CDR3 extends over 12 amino acids. Germline V gives CDR1 MNHNY, CDR2 SVGAGI (reference sequence). In DNA form, the CDR3 reads TGTGCCAGCAGTTACAATGAGGGACAGTTATCCTTC. Its protein is CASSYNEGQLSF.

The chain employs TRBV9 and TRBJ1-5; D remains ambiguous. This CDR3 region has 14 residues. V lost 4 bases and J 7 bases, leaving 15 bases between the germline ends. Germline CDR1 SGDLS, CDR2 YYNGEE. The CDR3 sequence: CASSPWKDGQPQHF. The CDR3 bases are TGTGCCAGCAGCCCATGGAAGGACGGCCAGCCCCAGCATTTT.

V and J are TRBV18 and TRBJ2-7; 8 bases fit TRBD1. The CDR3 is made up of 15 amino acids. CDR1 is KGHSH and CDR2 is LQKENI in the germline V gene. With V trimmed by 3 bases and J by 4 bases, 8 bases remained unmatched. The CDR3 DNA is TGTGCCAGCTCACCCGAGCCCGGACAGGGTTACGAGCAGTACTTC. It is translated as CASSPEPGQGYEQYF.

This chain joins TRBV27 and TRBJ2-7; D gene unclear. The V end was cut by 5 bases, the J end by 0 bases, with 17 bases between. The CDR3 is made up of 16 amino acids. CDR1 MNHEY and CDR2 SMNVEV come from the germline V gene (reference sequence). Here the CDR3 DNA reads TGTGCCAGCAGTCCCTCTTTGGGTCCGAGCTCCTACGAGCAGTACTTC. Its translation: CASSPSLGPSSYEQYF.

CDR3 amino acids: CSASGGALETQYF. The CDR3 region has the DNA TGCAGTGCTAGCGGGGGGGCCTTGGAGACCCAGTACTTC. The gene calls are TRBV20-1 and TRBJ2-5, with 8 bases matching TRBD2. V shed 3 bases, J shed 5 bases, and the junction held 5 bases outside the gene matches. The CDR3 is made up of 13 amino acids. The germline V gene has CDR1 DFQATT and CDR2 SNEGSKA (reference sequence).

This rearrangement joins TRBV20-1 to TRBJ2-7; maybe TRBD2 (7 bases). Germline assignment: CDR1 DFQATT and CDR2 SNEGSKA (reference sequence). The length of the CDR3 is 14 residues. Trimming removed 6 bases at V and 2 bases at J, with 17 bases between. The CDR3 loop reads CSAGEGQRPYEQYF. The CDR3 nucleotides are TGCAGTGCGGGGGAGGGACAACGTCCCTACGAGCAGTACTTC.

The chain is built from TRBV7-3 and TRBJ2-1; 10 positions agree with TRBD2. This CDR3 has 15 residues. J lost 8 bases, V lost 5 bases, and 9 bases had no gene match. In germline, CDR1 is SGHTA, CDR2 FQGTGA. CDR3 DNA sequence: TGTGCCAGCAGCCCGTTTAGCGGGGGGAGTGATGAGCAGTTCTTC. This encodes CASSPFSGGSDEQFF.